This T cell receptor beta chain was sequenced for a study of PD-L1 blockade in urothelial cancer. There are 14 residues in the CDR3. Per the germline V gene, CDR1 is MNHEY and CDR2 is SMNVEV (reference sequence). The assay was immunoSEQ multiplex PCR, and TCRdb's table has in-frame clones only and misses some. The repertoire holds roughly 100,000 clones, with 89% as singletons. Time point reported: pretreatment peripheral blood. Patients' urothelial carcinoma was locally advanced or metastatic. Pretreatment sampling and on-treatment sampling together yielded between 1 and 8 samples for each patient. With regard to this clone: Antigen: not known. One end of the junction does not line up with germline, which may come from a read error.

Study-wide results and limits: Pretreatment clonality of the blood TCR repertoire below the median was predictive of superior survival.

The sequence derives from a woman of 80 years or more with urothelial cancer. The sequencing here drew on PBMCs, taken around atezolizumab (anti-PD-L1) treatment. V usage is TRBV27 and J usage is TRBJ2-1; TRBD1 matches at 9 bases. CDR3 sequence: CASSLSLDRGQQFF. Written as DNA, the CDR3 is TGTGCCAGCAGCTTATCACTGGACAGGGGTCAACAGTTCTTC.